A single sample gave rise to the 25 T cell receptor beta chains below, sequenced in a study of T cells in Graves' hyperthyroidism and ophthalmopathy. The CDR3 regions of TCR beta were amplified from RNA transcripts. Initially, a first-round RT-PCR of the TCR CDR3 employed the HTBI primer set. MiXCR was run by TCRdb on the multiplex PCR reads, yielding one entry per CDR3 protein. The sample includes under 400,000 distinct CDR3 sequences, roughly 23% of them seen just once. The sequenced sample was blood. These receptors were obtained from a woman aged 45 to 65 with Graves' hyperthyroidism.

This clonotype has ten or more counts. The chain combines TRBV2 with TRBJ1-2, with no clear D. Trimming left V 1 base short and J 8 bases short, with 14 bases between. The CDR3 spans 14 residues. From germline, CDR1 is SNHLY and CDR2 FYNNEI. CDR3 DNA: TGTGCCAGCAGTGAAGTATCGGCAGGCCGGGGCTACACCTTC. Amino acids: CASSEVSAGRGYTF.

The V and J genes are TRBV20-1 and TRBJ1-2, with 9 bases fitting TRBD1. The trim removed 2 bases at V and 3 bases at J, leaving 10 bases unmatched. This CDR3 is built from 16 residues. Germline CDR1 reads DFQATT; CDR2 reads SNEGSKA (reference sequence). The CDR3 DNA is TGCAGTGCTAGATCATTGGACAGGGGAGACGACTATGGCTACACCTTC. It yields the protein CSARSLDRGDDYGYTF.

This clonotype came up once. The chain uses TRBV28 and TRBJ2-3, with 10 bases lining up with TRBD1. CDR3 length equals 17 residues. Germline V gene lookup returns CDR1 MDHEN and CDR2 SYDVKM. J lost 3 bases, V lost 5 bases, and 11 bases had no gene match. This CDR3 reads CASSPRRRDRGTDTQYF. The CDR3 region has the DNA TGTGCCAGCAGTCCGCGGCGCCGGGACAGGGGAACAGATACGCAGTATTTT.

This clonotype was seen repeatedly, ten times or more. The rearrangement links TRBV7-8 to TRBJ2-7; 12 positions agree with TRBD2. Looked up from germline, CDR1 is SGHVS and CDR2 is FQNEAQ. This CDR3 region has 15 residues. V was pared by 3 bases and J by 3 bases, with 3 bases of the junction left unmatched. The DNA of the CDR3 is TGTGCCAGCAGCTTTCGACTAGCGGGAGACTACGAGCAGTACTTC. It codes for CASSFRLAGDYEQYF.

The chain employs TRBV10-1 and TRBJ2-2; possibly TRBD1 for D (5 bases). The CDR3 consists of 14 residues. V lost 6 bases and J lost 0, with 8 bases in between. CDR1 and CDR2 from the germline V gene are WNHNN and SYGVQD (reference sequence). The CDR3 reads CASRDKTNTGELFF. Here the CDR3 DNA reads TGCGCCAGCAGGGACAAAACGAACACCGGGGAGCTGTTTTTT.

In its sample, this clonotype was seen a few times. The J gene is TRBJ2-6, the V gene TRBV12-3 or TRBV12-4; D is uncertain. V lost 10 bases and J 2 bases, leaving 12 bases between the germline ends. CDR3 length: 14 residues. CDR3 sequence: CATVVLAGANVLTF. DNA for the CDR3: TGTGCCACCGTAGTGTTGGCTGGGGCCAACGTCCTGACTTTC.

J is TRBJ1-2 and V is TRBV19; D gene uncertain. Trimming removed 3 bases at V and 7 bases at J, with 9 bases between. CDR1 and CDR2 (germline): LNHDA, SQIVND (reference sequence). CDR3 length equals 12 residues. The CDR3 nucleotides read TGTGCCAGTAGTATCGGATCTGGTGGCTACACCTTC. It codes for CASSIGSGGYTF. Based on the CDR3 plus reference TRBV19 and TRBJ1-2, the full variable domain is DGGITQSPKYLFRKEGQNVTLSCEQNLNHDAMYWYRQDPGQGLRLIYYSQIVNDFQKGDIAEGYSVSREKKESFPLTVTSAQKNPTAFYLCASSIGSGGYTFGSGTRLTVV.

The rearrangement uses TRBV20-1 and TRBJ2-2; D gene unclear. The V and J ends lost 0 bases and 6 bases respectively, with 8 bases between them. The germline gives CDR1 DFQATT, CDR2 SNEGSKA (reference sequence). The CDR3 sequence is 13 residues long. The CDR3 loop reads CSARDSSPGELFF. Here the CDR3 DNA reads TGCAGTGCTAGAGATTCTAGTCCCGGGGAGCTGTTTTTT.

CDR3 coding DNA: TGTGCCAGCAGTTTCGGACTCCGGAACACTGAAGCTTTCTTT. Translating gives CASSFGLRNTEAFF. This chain uses TRBV12-3 or TRBV12-4 with TRBJ1-1; D is undetermined. V shed 3 bases and J shed 1 base, with 9 bases lying between them. The CDR3 has 14 amino acids.

This clonotype was counted ten times or more. The chain employs TRBV27 and TRBJ2-5; D remains unclear. This CDR3 spans 14 amino acids. Trimming stripped 2 bases from V and 5 bases from J, with 12 bases between. The V gene's germline CDR1 is MNHEY and CDR2 SMNVEV (reference sequence). The CDR3 sequence is CASSLTAGWETQYF. The CDR3, as DNA: TGTGCCAGCAGTTTAACTGCAGGTTGGGAGACCCAGTACTTC.

The genes are TRBV20-1 and TRBJ2-7, with D possibly matching TRBD1 (6 bases). Trimming took off 3 bases at V and 1 base at J, with 10 bases between the two ends. The CDR3 extends over 13 amino acids. The germline V gene has CDR1 DFQATT and CDR2 SNEGSKA (reference sequence). The CDR3 region is CSARRTDSYEQYF. DNA of the CDR3: TGCAGTGCTAGGAGGACAGATTCCTACGAGCAGTACTTC.

This chain links TRBV7-9 with TRBJ2-1; 12 bases are shared with TRBD2. The germline CDR1 and CDR2 sequences are SEHNR and FQNEAQ (reference sequence). The CDR3 consists of 15 residues. Trimming removed 4 bases from V and 6 bases from J; junction bases left unmatched: 4. The CDR3 here is CASSYLAGGVNEQFF. The CDR3 DNA is TGTGCCAGCAGCTACCTAGCGGGGGGGGTCAATGAGCAGTTCTTC.

This clonotype appeared many times. The rearrangement joins TRBV3-1 to TRBJ1-5; a weak D match, TRBD1 (5 bases). V was pared by 0 bases and J by 3 bases, with 9 bases between. The germline CDR1 and CDR2 sequences are LGHDT and YNNKEL (reference sequence). CDR3 size: 15 residues. In DNA, the CDR3 is TGTGCCAGCAGCCAAGACAGGGCGGACAATCAGCCCCAGCATTTT. It specifies CASSQDRADNQPQHF.

This clonotype was detected only a few times. V and J are TRBV11-3 and TRBJ1-5, with TRBD1 as a possible D gene (6 bases). The CDR3 has 17 residues. Trimming took 6 bases from V and 4 from J, leaving 22 bases between them. The V gene's germline CDR1 is SGHNT and CDR2 YENEEA. The CDR3 reads CASSRTGKGARNQPQHF. Written as DNA, the CDR3 is TGTGCCAGCAGTAGAACAGGGAAGGGAGCTCGGAATCAGCCCCAGCATTTT.

The V call is TRBV27, the J call TRBJ2-7; D is uncertain. V was shortened by 1 base and J by 1 base, with 5 bases between the two germline ends. Germline V gene sequence: CDR1 MNHEY, CDR2 SMNVEV (reference sequence). The CDR3 is 13 amino acids. CDR3 coding DNA: TGTGCCAGCAGTTTATATACATCCTACGAGCAGTACTTC. It is translated as CASSLYTSYEQYF.

This sequence joins TRBV10-3 and TRBJ2-5; D call uncertain. The CDR3 runs 13 residues. Germline V gene lookup returns CDR1 ENHRY and CDR2 SYGVKD. The V and J ends lost 3 bases and 4 bases respectively, with 9 bases between them. As DNA, the CDR3 is TGTGCCATCAGTGACCCCCCCAGAGAGACCCAGTACTTC. It translates to CAISDPPRETQYF.

This clonotype was counted between two and nine times. The gene calls are TRBV29-1 and TRBJ2-6; D gene uncertain. Trimming stripped 4 bases from V and 0 bases from J, with 13 bases between. This CDR3 contains 16 residues. Germline V gene lookup returns CDR1 SQVTM and CDR2 ANQGSEA. CDR3 sequence: CSVAMCQNSGANVLTF. Written as DNA, the CDR3 is TGCAGCGTTGCCATGTGTCAGAACTCTGGGGCCAACGTCCTGACTTTC.

The V gene is TRBV12-3 or TRBV12-4, the J gene TRBJ1-1, with a tentative D call TRBD1 (6 bases). The CDR3 covers 15 residues. V lost 5 bases, J lost 1 base, and 14 bases lay in between. The CDR3 coding sequence is TGTGCCAGCAGTACCCCACAGGGCCCGAACACTGAAGCTTTCTTT. This codes for CASSTPQGPNTEAFF.

The V call is TRBV6-1, the J call TRBJ1-1, with D possibly being TRBD1 (5 bases). The CDR3 is 14 amino acids. Trimming took 1 base from V and 1 from J, leaving 7 bases between them. The germline V gene has CDR1 MNHNS and CDR2 SASEGT. The CDR3 DNA follows: TGTGCCAGCAGTGAAGTACAGGAGAACACTGAAGCTTTCTTT. Translated, it gives CASSEVQENTEAFF.

This clonotype was seen only a few times. The V call is TRBV4-1, the J call TRBJ2-7; maybe TRBD1 (5 bases). The CDR3 consists of 13 residues. Trimming removed 6 bases from V and 2 bases from J, with 11 bases in between. Germline loops: CDR1 MGHRA, CDR2 YSYEKL. The CDR3 bases are TGCGCCAGCAGTGACAGTGGGCCCTACGAGCAGTACTTC. As protein: CASSDSGPYEQYF.

This sequence joins TRBV5-4 and TRBJ2-5; D is perhaps TRBD1 (6 bases). Germline assignment: CDR1 SGHNT and CDR2 YYREEE (reference sequence). The CDR3 length is 14 residues. Trimming cost V 0 bases and J 5 bases, with 11 bases left between them. The CDR3 reads CASSLEAGVETQYF. The CDR3 DNA sequence: TGTGCCAGCAGCTTGGAGGCAGGGGTGGAGACCCAGTACTTC.

This clonotype was counted many times. This chain joins TRBV5-1 and TRBJ1-2, with unresolved D. This CDR3 spans 13 amino acids. The V and J ends lost 1 base and 2 bases respectively, with 6 bases between them. Germline V lookup: CDR1 SGHRS, CDR2 YFSETQ. The CDR3 bases are TGCGCCAGCAGCTTGAACAGCAACTATGGCTACACCTTC. It translates to CASSLNSNYGYTF. Full variable domain (remainder filled in from reference TRBV5-1 and TRBJ1-2): KAGVTQTPRYLIKTRGQQVTLSCSPISGHRSVSWYQQTPGQGLQFLFEYFSETQRNKGNFPGRFSGRQFSNSRSEMNVSTLELGDSALYLCASSLNSNYGYTFGSGTRLTVV.

This clonotype was seen at least ten times. J is TRBJ2-1 and V is TRBV3-1, with TRBD1 identical over 11 bases. V lost 5 bases to trimming and J lost 9 bases; unmatched junction nucleotides: 21. The CDR3 has 19 amino acids. Germline lookup yields CDR1 LGHDT and CDR2 YNNKEL (reference sequence). CDR3 region: CASSYGQGASFLVIPEQFF. The CDR3, as DNA: TGTGCCAGCAGCTATGGACAGGGGGCTAGTTTTCTGGTGATTCCTGAGCAGTTCTTC.

A word on this clonotype: Just one base apart from a much larger clone, this may be a read error. V and J are TRBV12-3 or TRBV12-4 and TRBJ1-2; 12 bases match TRBD1. The CDR3 length is 14 residues. V dropped 6 bases and J dropped 2; count of bases not matched to a gene: 1. In DNA form, the CDR3 reads TGTGCCAGCAGAGGGACAGGGGGCAACTATGGCTACACCTTC. It encodes CASRGTGGNYGYTF.

This clonotype came up many times. The J gene is TRBJ1-1, the V gene TRBV2; D gene uncertain. Per germline, CDR1 SNHLY and CDR2 FYNNEI. The CDR3 totals 11 residues. Deletions cut 1 base from V and 8 bases from J, with 5 bases between. CDR3 DNA: TGTGCCAGCAGTGAAGAGGTCGAAGCTTTCTTT. The encoded protein is CASSEEVEAFF.